These 10 T cell receptor beta chains came from one sample sequenced in a study of CD8+ T cells in alopecia areata. Treatment specified: oral pan-JAK inhibitor, 5-10 mg twice daily. Once RNA had been extracted, it was reverse transcribed into cDNA to act as the sequencing template. Data came from immunoSEQ multiplex PCR; TCRdb stores just in-frame clones and leaves some out. The sample includes over 150,000 clones, around 59% seen only once; the top ten take about 14%. Here the sequenced sample was CD4+ T cells sorted from blood, taken at week 24, from a patient treated with tofacitinib. These receptors were collected from a human donor with alopecia areata.

The chain recombines TRBV5-5 with TRBJ1-5; D ambiguous. Germline values: CDR1 SGHKS, CDR2 YYEKEE (reference sequence). This CDR3 spans 15 amino acids. Trimming pared 0 bases from V and 4 bases from J, leaving 11 bases between. CDR3 region: CASSLAVSGNQPQHF. The CDR3 DNA sequence: TGTGCCAGCAGCTTGGCCGTCTCAGGAAATCAGCCCCAGCATTTT. Using reference TRBV5-5 and TRBJ1-5 for the parts outside the CDR3, the full variable domain is DAGVTQSPTHLIKTRGQQVTLRCSPISGHKSVSWYQQVLGQGPQFIFQYYEKEERGRGNFPDRFSARQFPNYSSELNVNALLLGDSALYLCASSLAVSGNQPQHFGDGTRLSIL.

This clone was found a few times. The rearrangement joins TRBV4-1 to TRBJ1-6; no reliable D call. Germline-derived CDR1 and CDR2 are MGHRA and YSYEKL. The CDR3 has 18 amino acids. Trimming cost V 0 bases and J 0 bases, with 12 bases left between them. DNA of the CDR3: TGCGCCAGCAGCCAAGAGGGCATGGACCGCTCCTATAATTCACCCCTCCACTTT. Protein sequence: CASSQEGMDRSYNSPLHF.

The chain combines TRBV10-3 with TRBJ1-2; 8 bases are shared with TRBD1. The CDR3 runs to 15 residues. The V and J ends lost 3 bases and 0 bases, in that order; junction bases with no gene match: 3. Germline V gene data show CDR1 as ENHRY and CDR2 as SYGVKD. The CDR3 DNA follows: TGTGCCATCAGTGATCCGGGACAGGCTAACTATGGCTACACCTTC. Translation gives CAISDPGQANYGYTF.

The chain couples TRBV5-1 to TRBJ2-5; D uncertain. V gave up 0 bases and J gave up 2 bases, with 5 bases separating them. The CDR3 totals 13 residues. Germline V gene lookup returns CDR1 SGHRS and CDR2 YFSETQ. The CDR3 loop reads CASSLEIQETQYF. The CDR3 DNA follows: TGCGCCAGCAGCTTGGAGATACAAGAGACCCAGTACTTC.

The CDR3 nucleotides are TGTGCCAGCAGCTTAACGGGAAACACCATATATTTT. The encoded protein is CASSLTGNTIYF. The chain uses TRBV7-3 and TRBJ1-3, with D uncertain. This CDR3 has 12 residues. CDR1 and CDR2 from the germline V gene are SGHTA and FQGTGA. V lost 0 bases to trimming and J lost 4 bases, with 1 base between them.

DNA of the CDR3: TGTGCCTGGAGTGTTCGGCGAGACACTGAAGCTTTCTTT. Translated, it gives CAWSVRRDTEAFF. The rearrangement joins TRBV30 to TRBJ1-1; D gene unclear. The CDR3 runs 13 residues. V was pared by 0 bases and J by 3 bases, with 8 bases between. Germline CDR1 is GTSNPN and CDR2 is SVGIG (reference sequence).

This clone was seen more than once but under ten times. The V gene is TRBV5-6, the J gene TRBJ1-1, with D unresolved. This CDR3 spans 14 amino acids. V dropped 2 bases and J dropped 3 bases, with 11 bases sitting between them. Germline values: CDR1 SGHDT, CDR2 YYEEEE. This CDR3 reads CASSLDIRDTEAFF. DNA of the CDR3: TGTGCCAGCAGCTTAGATATAAGGGACACTGAAGCTTTCTTT.

This clone was observed a single time. The rearrangement links TRBV7-2 to TRBJ2-7; D unresolved. CDR3 length equals 15 residues. Germline V gene lookup returns CDR1 SGHTA and CDR2 FQGNSA. The ends were cut back, 1 base at V and 1 base at J, with 11 bases in the middle. The DNA for the CDR3 is TGTGCCAGCAGCTTAGATAACAGTCGGTCCTACGAGCAGTACTTC. Translated: CASSLDNSRSYEQYF.

The V gene is TRBV4-1, the J gene TRBJ2-5; 12 nucleotides agree with TRBD2. After removal of 1 base from V and 5 bases from J, the junction contained 2 bases not matched to a gene. The CDR3 extends over 15 amino acids. The germline V gene has CDR1 MGHRA and CDR2 YSYEKL. The CDR3 protein is CASSQAGTSGETQYF. CDR3 DNA sequence: TGCGCCAGCAGCCAAGCCGGGACTAGCGGGGAGACCCAGTACTTC.

The V gene is TRBV30, the J gene TRBJ1-6; no firm D call. V was cut by 2 bases and J by 9 bases, with 14 bases left in between. Germline V CDR1 and CDR2: GTSNPN, SVGIG (reference sequence). This CDR3 region has 14 residues. The CDR3 protein is CAWSRPVRGSPLHF. The DNA of the CDR3 is TGTGCCTGGAGTCGCCCCGTAAGAGGTTCACCCCTCCACTTT. The variable domain in full, with the rest retrieved from reference TRBV30 and TRBJ1-6, is SQTIHQWPATLVQPVGSPLSLECTVEGTSNPNLYWYRQAAGRGLQLLFYSVGIGQISSEVPQNLSASRPQDRQFILSSKKLLLSDSGFYLCAWSRPVRGSPLHFGNGTRLTVT.